A few counts support the clone carrying this T cell receptor (beta chain). Its matching antigen is unknown. This sample stems from a study of identical twins. Each donor (without exception) was a healthy Caucasian. cDNA carried unique molecular identifiers, and a universal primer site was added by template switching. TCRdb used MiXCR to reprocess the 5' RACE reads, holding one entry per CDR3 protein. The top ten hold approximately 14% of the sample, which has approximately 250,000 distinct CDR3 sequences, 5% to 7% seen once. Germline V gene data show CDR1 as LGHNA and CDR2 as YSLEER. Trimming cost V 0 bases and J 2 bases, with 11 bases left between them. This CDR3 region has 15 residues. Study-wide findings and caveats: Insertions ran lower in abundant cord blood beta clonotypes, though not in memory repertoires.

This same sample was also taken into another study, of T cells expressing NK-cell markers. This second study notes: Serological testing identified seven of the eight sequenced donors as HCMV-seropositive and one as seronegative.

The TCR was taken from a young woman in good health. Sequences were obtained from CD8+ T cells sorted from blood. The chain combines TRBV4-3 with TRBJ2-7; TRBD2 is a possible D gene (6 bases). CDR3 in amino acids: CASSQEGAGTYEQYF. CDR3 in DNA: TGCGCCAGCAGCCAAGAAGGAGCGGGTACCTACGAGCAGTACTTC.